This is a list of T cell receptor beta chains from one sample in a study of neurological immune-mediated disorders. TCRdb used MiXCR to reprocess the 5' RACE reads, holding one entry per CDR3 protein. Of approximately 47,000 distinct CDR3 sequences detected, about 13% appear once; the ten largest clones hold approximately 10%. The sequenced sample was PBMCs. The receptors shown here come from a young man in good health. Both conserved end residues are part of each CDR3. A D gene is named only where the DNA matches it firmly. The size field is filled for only some rows; it gives once, few, many or a size class.

few,TRBJ2-3,16,TRBV5-1,-,CASSLLAVTSTDTQYF,TGCGCCAGCAGCTTGTTGGCAGTGACCAGCACAGATACGCAGTATTTT
many,TRBJ2-5,15,TRBV20-1,-,CSARRSSGNQETQYF,TGCAGTGCTAGAAGATCGAGCGGAAACCAAGAGACCCAGTACTTC
many,TRBJ2-7,14,TRBV28,TRBD2,CASSLAGGPNEQYF,TGTGCCAGCAGTTTAGCGGGAGGGCCCAACGAGCAGTACTTC
many,TRBJ2-7,12,TRBV30,-,CAWSDPNYEQYF,TGTGCCTGGAGTGACCCAAACTACGAGCAGTACTTC
many,TRBJ2-2,14,TRBV24-1,-,CATSDFPTTGELFF,TGTGCCACCAGTGATTTTCCCACCACCGGGGAGCTGTTTTTT
many,TRBJ2-5,15,TRBV6-6,TRBD2,CASSWGGGQVETQYF,TGTGCCAGCAGTTGGGGGGGAGGGCAGGTGGAGACCCAGTACTTC
-,TRBJ2-1,15,TRBV7-3,TRBD2,CASSFSPGGDNEQFF,TGTGCCAGCAGCTTCTCCCCGGGGGGAGACAATGAGCAGTTCTTC
-,TRBJ1-5,13,TRBV5-1,-,CASSLRSNQPQHF,TGCGCCAGCAGCTTGCGAAGCAATCAGCCCCAGCATTTT
-,TRBJ2-3,16,TRBV14,-,CASSVTGEGGPDTQYF,TGTGCCAGCAGCGTGACGGGGGAGGGGGGGCCAGATACACAGTATTTT
many,TRBJ2-3,13,TRBV18,-,CASSLGRTDTQYF,TGTGCCAGCTCCCTTGGACGCACAGATACGCAGTATTTT
many,TRBJ2-1,15,TRBV11-3,-,CASSFAGSGWNEQFF,TGTGCCAGCAGCTTTGCGGGCTCGGGGTGGAATGAGCAGTTCTTC
many,TRBJ2-7,14,TRBV28,TRBD2,CATRGLADSYEQYF,TGTGCCACCCGAGGACTAGCGGACTCCTACGAGCAGTACTTC
many,TRBJ2-1,14,TRBV20-1,-,CSAMDRGSYNEQFF,TGCAGTGCTATGGACAGAGGCTCCTACAATGAGCAGTTCTTC
many,TRBJ2-1,15,TRBV27,TRBD2,CASSFLSGNYNEQFF,TGTGCCAGCAGTTTTCTTAGCGGGAACTACAATGAGCAGTTCTTC
many,TRBJ2-7,14,TRBV4-1,-,CASSQDPVSYEQYF,TGCGCCAGCAGCCAAGATCCTGTTTCCTACGAGCAGTACTTC
once,TRBJ2-7,15,TRBV5-1,-,CASSALYRGAYEQYF,TGCGCCAGCAGCGCCCTTTATAGAGGAGCCTACGAGCAGTACTTC
many,TRBJ1-1,15,TRBV6-2/TRBV6-3,-,CASTKHGGRVTEAFF,TGTGCCAGCACTAAACACGGCGGTAGGGTCACTGAAGCTTTCTTT
many,TRBJ2-1,15,TRBV28,TRBD1,CASSSGQGDYNEQFF,TGTGCCAGCAGCTCAGGACAGGGGGATTACAATGAGCAGTTCTTC
many,TRBJ2-2,16,TRBV5-1,-,CASSLVGLTNTGELFF,TGCGCCAGCAGCTTGGTTGGGCTAACGAACACCGGGGAGCTGTTTTTT
many,TRBJ2-1,15,TRBV20-1,-,CSAGMDSLSYNEQFF,TGCAGTGCTGGCATGGACTCTCTATCCTACAATGAGCAGTTCTTC
many,TRBJ2-7,14,TRBV20-1,-,CSAFPPGAFYEQYF,TGCAGTGCTTTTCCTCCTGGCGCCTTCTACGAGCAGTACTTC
few,TRBJ2-7,14,TRBV10-3,-,CVISGGRGGYEQYF,TGTGTCATCAGTGGGGGGCGAGGGGGCTACGAGCAGTACTTC
many,TRBJ2-7,15,TRBV3-1,-,CASSQDRDTYYEQYF,TGTGCCAGCAGCCAAGATAGAGACACCTACTACGAGCAGTACTTC
few,TRBJ2-1,15,TRBV11-3,-,CASSSGNRLYNEQFF,TGTGCCAGCAGCTCGGGGAACAGGCTTTACAATGAGCAGTTCTTC
many,TRBJ2-7,10,TRBV20-1,-,CSASLNEQYF,TGCAGTGCTAGTCTCAACGAGCAGTACTTC
many,TRBJ2-2,14,TRBV20-1,-,CSARQGGNTGELFF,TGCAGTGCTAGACAGGGGGGAAACACCGGGGAGCTGTTTTTT
many,TRBJ2-7,16,TRBV10-3,TRBD2,CAISGEPSGSKSEQYF,TGTGCCATCAGTGGGGAGCCTAGCGGGAGTAAGTCCGAGCAGTACTTC
many,TRBJ2-1,13,TRBV14,-,CASSQEHGNEQFF,TGTGCCAGCAGCCAAGAACACGGAAATGAGCAGTTCTTC
-,TRBJ2-5,15,TRBV6-1,TRBD2,CASSLLAGGQETQYF,TGTGCCAGCAGCTTACTAGCGGGGGGCCAAGAGACCCAGTACTTC
many,TRBJ2-1,14,TRBV28,-,CASSSEIPASEQFF,TGTGCCAGCAGTTCAGAGATCCCGGCGAGTGAGCAGTTCTTC
many,TRBJ2-1,13,TRBV6-6,-,CASSGGFRDEQFF,TGTGCCAGCAGTGGAGGGTTCAGGGATGAGCAGTTCTTC
many,TRBJ2-2,14,TRBV20-1,TRBD2,CSARPGGHTGELFF,TGCAGTGCTAGGCCGGGGGGGCACACCGGGGAGCTGTTTTTT
many,TRBJ2-1,14,TRBV12-3/TRBV12-4,TRBD2,CASSTRLAANEQFF,TGTGCCAGCAGTACACGACTAGCGGCAAATGAGCAGTTCTTC
many,TRBJ1-2,13,TRBV29-1,-,CSVEDQGAYGYTF,TGCAGCGTTGAAGATCAAGGTGCCTATGGCTACACCTTC
many,TRBJ2-7,13,TRBV7-9,-,CASSPQQGGEQYF,TGTGCCAGCAGCCCGCAACAGGGCGGCGAGCAGTACTTC
many,TRBJ2-2,18,TRBV14,-,CASSQGYGISANTGELFF,TGTGCCAGCAGCCAAGGGTACGGCATTTCCGCGAACACCGGGGAGCTGTTTTTT
many,TRBJ2-7,16,TRBV10-3,TRBD2,CAISESRSGRRPEQYF,TGTGCCATCAGTGAGTCCCGGAGCGGGAGAAGACCCGAGCAGTACTTC
many,TRBJ2-7,15,TRBV5-1,-,CASSFQGPSSYEQYF,TGCGCCAGCAGCTTTCAGGGACCCAGCTCCTACGAGCAGTACTTC
many,TRBJ2-6,16,TRBV28,-,CATIGQDLAGANVLTF,TGTGCCACCATCGGGCAGGACCTCGCTGGGGCCAACGTCCTGACTTTC
many,TRBJ2-3,16,TRBV28,TRBD2,CASSLLLAGPADTQYF,TGTGCCAGCAGTTTACTCTTAGCGGGGCCAGCGGATACGCAGTATTTT
-,TRBJ2-3,15,TRBV7-7,TRBD2,CASSLWGTRTDTQYF,TGTGCCAGCAGCTTATGGGGGACTAGAACAGATACGCAGTATTTT
many,TRBJ1-5,14,TRBV20-1,-,CSAREGYSNQPQHF,TGCAGTGCTAGGGAGGGGTATAGCAATCAGCCCCAGCATTTT
many,TRBJ2-3,13,TRBV12-3/TRBV12-4,-,CASNFGSSDTQYF,TGTGCCAGCAACTTCGGGAGCTCAGATACGCAGTATTTT
medium-sized,TRBJ2-5,15,TRBV20-1,-,CSAREPDGLQETQYF,TGCAGTGCTAGAGAACCTGACGGGCTCCAAGAGACCCAGTACTTC
many,TRBJ2-2,15,TRBV7-2,-,CASSYGGRYTGELFF,TGTGCCAGCAGCTACGGAGGCAGATACACCGGGGAGCTGTTTTTT
many,TRBJ2-7,13,TRBV3-1,-,CASSASRGYEQYF,TGTGCCAGCAGCGCTAGCAGGGGCTACGAGCAGTACTTC
many,TRBJ2-7,17,TRBV20-1,TRBD2,CSARDRPVREFINEQYF,TGCAGTGCTAGAGATAGGCCGGTGCGGGAGTTTATAAACGAGCAGTACTTC
many,TRBJ1-1,16,TRBV11-2,-,CASSYPRGGLNTEAFF,TGTGCCAGCAGCTATCCCCGAGGTGGGCTGAACACTGAAGCTTTCTTT
many,TRBJ2-3,15,TRBV28,-,CASSLVYRGTDTQYF,TGTGCCAGCAGTTTGGTTTATCGCGGCACAGATACGCAGTATTTT